The 8 T cell receptor beta chains presented below share a single source sample, sequenced in a study of shared clonotypes between healthy human individuals. Here immunoSEQ multiplex PCR was the method, and the copy in TCRdb shows in-frame clones only, minus some. The repertoire has 1,400,000 or so clones, approximately 98.5% of them found once; the top ten carry about 0.4%. Sequencing was carried out using naive CD4+ T cells sorted from blood. The subset: CD45RA+ positively selected. Every receptor here comes from a man under 40 in good health.

The chain carries TRBV5-6 and TRBJ1-4; no definite D call. The CDR3 extends over 14 amino acids. With 3 bases removed from V and 8 bases from J, the gap between germline ends came to 14 bases. Per germline, CDR1 SGHDT and CDR2 YYEEEE. DNA of the CDR3: TGTGCCAGCAGCTCGGACCTACAATGGGAAAAACTGTTTTTT. It yields the protein CASSSDLQWEKLFF.

J is TRBJ2-7 and V is TRBV11-2; 8 nucleotides line up with TRBD1. Unmatched junction bases numbered 7, after V lost 5 bases and J lost 4 bases. The germline V gene has CDR1 SGHAT and CDR2 FQNNGV. This CDR3 comprises 14 residues. The CDR3 bases are TGTGCCAGCAGCCGGGGGACAGGTTTTTACGAGCAGTACTTC. Its protein product is CASSRGTGFYEQYF. Filled out from reference TRBV11-2 and TRBJ2-7, the complete variable domain reads EAGVAQSPRYKIIEKRQSVAFWCNPISGHATLYWYQQILGQGPKLLIQFQNNGVVDDSQLPKDRFSAERLKGVDSTLKIQPAKLEDSAVYLCASSRGTGFYEQYFGPGTRLTVT.

The chain carries TRBV15 and TRBJ1-2, with TRBD1 as a possible D gene (5 bases). Between the trimmed V and J ends, which lost 4 bases and 8 bases, there was a span of 23 bases. The germline V gene has CDR1 LNHNV and CDR2 YYDKDF (reference sequence). The CDR3 runs 16 residues. The CDR3 spells CATSTGDGTRVGGYTF. CDR3 in DNA: TGTGCCACCAGCACCGGGGACGGCACAAGGGTCGGGGGCTACACCTTC.

This clone was seen just once. J is TRBJ2-7 and V is TRBV15; D may be TRBD1 or TRBD2 (5 bases each). The CDR3 length is 14 residues. Trimming stripped 5 bases from V and 4 bases from J, with 15 bases between. Germline values: CDR1 LNHNV, CDR2 YYDKDF (reference sequence). The CDR3 is CATSRGTLLYEQYF. The DNA for the CDR3 is TGTGCCACCAGCCGGGGCACTCTTCTGTACGAGCAGTACTTC. The entire variable domain, with the rest obtained from reference TRBV15 and TRBJ2-7, is as follows: DAMVIQNPRYQVTQFGKPVTLSCSQTLNHNVMYWYQQKSSQAPKLLFHYYDKDFNNEADTPDNFQSRRPNTSFCFLDIRSPGLGDTAMYLCATSRGTLLYEQYFGPGTRLTVT.

The genes are TRBV28 and TRBJ2-7; TRBD2 matches at 7 bases. CDR1 MDHEN and CDR2 SYDVKM come from the germline V gene. The CDR3 covers 15 residues. Trimming cost V 3 bases and J 4 bases; bases outside gene matches: 9. As DNA, the CDR3 is TGTGCCAGCAGTTTCCTGGCGGGAGCTGGGTACGAGCAGTACTTC. It encodes CASSFLAGAGYEQYF.

As regards this clone: This sample includes further DNA sequences coding for the same CDR3. The chain couples TRBV18 to TRBJ2-1; D unclear. The length of the CDR3 is 12 residues. V was clipped by 2 bases and J by 7 bases, with 6 bases between them. Germline V gene sequence: CDR1 KGHSH, CDR2 LQKENI. CDR3 amino acids: CASSPGLNEQFF. In nucleotides, the CDR3 is TGTGCCAGCTCACCAGGGCTAAATGAGCAGTTCTTC.

This clone occurred once. V gene TRBV2 combines with J gene TRBJ2-2; D remains unclear. Germline lookup yields CDR1 SNHLY and CDR2 FYNNEI. V was cut by 2 bases and J by 3 bases, with 7 bases left in between. The length of the CDR3 is 14 residues. The CDR3 loop reads CASSEYGDTGELFF. The CDR3 region has the DNA TGTGCCAGCAGTGAATATGGGGACACCGGGGAGCTGTTTTTT.

With regard to this clone: This specimen includes other DNA sequences encoding the same CDR3. The V call is TRBV5-1, the J call TRBJ1-1; D remains ambiguous. The CDR3 consists of 14 residues. V dropped 0 bases and J dropped 1 base, with 7 bases sitting between them. Germline V gene data show CDR1 as SGHRS and CDR2 as YFSETQ. CDR3 DNA sequence: TGCGCCAGCAGCTTGGGTCAGCAGAACACTGAAGCTTTCTTT. Translated, it gives CASSLGQQNTEAFF.